What follows are 8 T cell receptor beta chains derived from one specimen sequenced in a study of persistence of HIV-infected CD4 T cells. Anti-CD3/anti-CD28 beads served as a nonspecific positive control stimulus. Sorting of responding CD4+ T cells relied on upregulated CD40 ligand together with CD69. The antigens of these receptors remain unknown. This was the immunoSEQ version 4 assay in survey mode. Produced via immunoSEQ multiplex PCR; TCRdb's table is partial and in-frame only. In the table there are approximately 45,000 clones, 85% to 90% of which are singletons. Sequencing used CD4+ T cells sorted from PBMCs after approximately 18-hour stimulation, obtained from a patient who received antiretroviral therapy. The source of these receptors is an adult woman with HIV who was CMV-seropositive.

The rearrangement uses TRBV28 and TRBJ1-4; D possibly corresponds to TRBD1 (5 bases). The CDR3 has 14 amino acids. V shed 7 bases and J shed 6 bases, with 15 bases lying between them. CDR1 is MDHEN and CDR2 is SYDVKM in the germline V gene. In DNA, the CDR3 is TGTGCCAGCACCTCGACAGACGACTATGAAAAACTGTTTTTT. It encodes CASTSTDDYEKLFF. The whole variable domain, filled in from reference TRBV28 and TRBJ1-4, reads DVKVTQSSRYLVKRTGEKVFLECVQDMDHENMFWYRQDPGLGLRLIYFSYDVKMKEKGDIPEGYSVSREKKERFSLILESASTNQTSMYLCASTSTDDYEKLFFGSGTQLSVL.

V is TRBV28 and J is TRBJ1-1; maybe TRBD1 (6 bases). CDR3 length equals 17 residues. From germline, CDR1 is MDHEN and CDR2 SYDVKM. V lost 3 bases to trimming and J lost 7 bases, with 24 bases between them. The CDR3 loop reads CASSFAGGRRPFFEAFF. The CDR3 DNA follows: TGTGCCAGCAGTTTTGCGGGGGGCCGAAGGCCCTTTTTTGAAGCTTTCTTT.

The gene calls are TRBV9 and TRBJ2-2; 8 bases fit TRBD1. CDR1 is SGDLS and CDR2 is YYNGEE in the germline V gene. The CDR3 has 16 residues. V shed 0 bases and J 7 bases; nucleotides not matched to a gene: 8. The DNA for the CDR3 is TGTGCCAGCAGCGTAGCTTCAGGACAGGGAAGCGGGGAGCTGTTTTTT. Translated, it gives CASSVASGQGSGELFF.

The chain links TRBV25-1 to TRBJ2-2, with D tentatively TRBD1 (5 bases). Germline V gene lookup returns CDR1 MGHDK and CDR2 SYGVNS. This CDR3 is built from 15 residues. Trimming left V 3 bases short and J 0 bases short, with 8 bases between. CDR3 amino acids: CASSDPRANTGELFF. Written as DNA, the CDR3 is TGTGCCAGCAGTGATCCCAGGGCGAACACCGGGGAGCTGTTTTTT.

The gene calls are TRBV2 and TRBJ2-3; D may match TRBD1 or TRBD2 (5 bases each). V lost 4 bases and J lost 7, with 18 bases in between. This CDR3 is 15 amino acids long. In germline, CDR1 is SNHLY, CDR2 FYNNEI. CDR3 in DNA: TGTGCCAGCAGTGGCTCCGCGGTCGGGGCTAATACGCAGTATTTT. Protein: CASSGSAVGANTQYF. The variable domain in full, completed from reference TRBV2 and TRBJ2-3, reads EPEVTQTPSHQVTQMGQEVILRCVPISNHLYFYWYRQILGQKVEFLVSFYNNEISEKSEIFDDQFSVERPDGSNFTLKIRSTKLEDSAMYFCASSGSAVGANTQYFGPGTRLTVL.

J is TRBJ2-5 and V is TRBV25-1, with 8 bases lining up with TRBD1. V shed 8 bases, J shed 3 bases, and the junction held 8 bases outside the gene matches. Germline CDR1 and CDR2: MGHDK and SYGVNS. There are 14 residues in the CDR3. The DNA for the CDR3 is TGTGCCAGCTCGGACAGGGACCACGAAGAGACCCAGTACTTC. Its protein product is CASSDRDHEETQYF.

CDR3 protein: CASSPTGFTEAFF. The CDR3 nucleotides read TGTGCCAGCAGCCCAACAGGGTTCACTGAAGCTTTCTTT. This rearrangement joins TRBV6-4 to TRBJ1-1; perhaps TRBD1 as D (6 bases). Germline CDR1 and CDR2: MRHNA and SNTAGT. The CDR3 has 13 residues. With 6 bases removed from V and 4 bases from J, the gap between germline ends came to 12 bases.

This clone is classed as medium-sized. The rearrangement uses TRBV30 and TRBJ2-5; D remains unclear. Trimming pared 0 bases from V and 6 bases from J, leaving 5 bases between. CDR3 size: 11 residues. Germline loops: CDR1 GTSNPN, CDR2 SVGIG (reference sequence). CDR3 coding DNA: TGTGCCTGGAGTGTAGAAAAGACCCAGTACTTC. Protein sequence: CAWSVEKTQYF.